The clone carrying this T cell receptor (beta chain) showed up just once. Its antigen is as yet unknown. Sequencing was performed with immunoSEQ multiplex PCR; in TCRdb, only in-frame clones are kept and a portion is missing. Among tens of thousands of clones, about 94% were seen once, and the ten largest hold approximately 4.5%. The entry originates in a study of cytomegalovirus exposure and HLA in healthy donors. Study-level results: Altogether, 150 to 200 TCR beta chains were recorded as cytomegalovirus-associated.

Separate from the 666-subject first cohort was the roughly 120-subject validation cohort, to which the donors belonged. CDR3 length equals 14 residues. After removal of 0 bases from V and 5 bases from J, the junction contained 2 bases not matched to a gene. In germline, CDR1 is SGDLS, CDR2 YYNGEE. This TCR was sampled from a man between 18 and 29 years old in good health and CMV-seropositive. The V gene is TRBV9, the J gene TRBJ1-1, with TRBD1 matching over 9 bases. Sequenced material: PBMCs. The CDR3 protein is CASSVGQGVTEAFF. The DNA of the CDR3 is TGTGCCAGCAGCGTAGGACAGGGGGTTACTGAAGCTTTCTTT.